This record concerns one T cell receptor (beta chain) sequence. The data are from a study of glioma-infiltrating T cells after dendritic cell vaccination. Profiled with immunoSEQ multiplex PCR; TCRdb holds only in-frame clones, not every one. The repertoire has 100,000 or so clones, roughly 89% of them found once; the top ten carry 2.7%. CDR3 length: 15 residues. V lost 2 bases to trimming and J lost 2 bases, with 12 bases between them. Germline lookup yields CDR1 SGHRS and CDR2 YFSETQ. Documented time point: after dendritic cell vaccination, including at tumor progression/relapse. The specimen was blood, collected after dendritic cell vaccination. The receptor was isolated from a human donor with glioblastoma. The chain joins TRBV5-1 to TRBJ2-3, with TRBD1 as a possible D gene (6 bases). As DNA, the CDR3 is TGCGCCAGCAGCTTTGGTACAGGGAACACAGATACGCAGTATTTT. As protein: CASSFGTGNTDTQYF.